Listed here is a single T cell receptor beta chain. The data stem from a study of CD8 T cells in Susac syndrome. About 0.45 to 1 ug RNA was reverse transcribed with random hexamers. Each CDR3 protein is one row after TCRdb ran MiXCR on the immunoSEQ multiplex PCR reads. The repertoire holds some 180,000 distinct CDR3 sequences, with just under 95% as singletons. Unmatched junction bases numbered 6, after V lost 5 bases and J lost 2 bases. Germline V gene sequence: CDR1 SGHTA, CDR2 FQGNSA. This CDR3 has 16 residues. Material: CD4+ T cells from PBMCs. This TCR was sampled from a human donor in good health. The rearrangement links TRBV7-2 to TRBJ2-3, with 11 bases lining up with TRBD2. In nucleotides, the CDR3 is TGTGCCAGCAGCACAACTAGCGGGAGAACCACAGATACGCAGTATTTT. Protein: CASSTTSGRTTDTQYF.